This is a list of T cell receptor beta chains from one sample in a study of cytotoxic CD8 clonotypes in ibrutinib-treated CLL. Data came from immunoSEQ multiplex PCR; TCRdb stores just in-frame clones and leaves some out. The sample yields just over 200,000 clones, about three quarters seen once. Sequences were derived from PBMCs, sampled after 12 months of ibrutinib treatment. The source is a human donor with chronic lymphocytic leukemia. The CDR3 runs from the conserved cysteine through the conserved F or W. The D gene is left open where the match is weak. For some rows the clone size is stated as once, few or many, or as a class when expanded; others skip it.

d_call j_call v_call clone_size cdr3_aa cdr3_nt
TRBD1 TRBJ1-1 TRBV19 - CASSPGQGRKAFF TGTGCCAGTAGTCCGGGACAGGGGAGAAAAGCTTTCTTT
- TRBJ1-2 TRBV6-5 few CASYEVGYTF TGTGCCAGCTACGAGGTTGGCTACACCTTC
TRBD2 TRBJ2-7 TRBV6-1 - CASSEEAGSSYEQYF TGTGCCAGCAGTGAAGAAGCGGGAAGCTCCTACGAGCAGTACTTC
- TRBJ1-2 TRBV30 few CAWSVLSGYTF TGTGCCTGGAGTGTACTCTCTGGCTACACCTTC
TRBD1 TRBJ1-5 TRBV7-9 - CASSSGTGGYSQPQHF TGTGCCAGCAGCTCCGGGACAGGGGGGTATAGTCAGCCCCAGCATTTT
- TRBJ1-2 TRBV6-5 - CASSYRGINYGYTF TGTGCCAGCAGTTACAGGGGTATCAACTATGGCTACACCTTC
TRBD2 TRBJ2-5 TRBV7-9 - CASSLGSSGRAMETQYF TGTGCCAGCAGCTTAGGGTCCAGCGGGAGGGCCATGGAGACCCAGTACTTC
TRBD1 TRBJ2-7 TRBV2 few CASRGQGFIYEQYF TGTGCCAGCAGGGGACAGGGGTTTATCTACGAGCAGTACTTC
TRBD2 TRBJ2-7 TRBV5-1 - CASSLLAGVEYEQYF TGCGCCAGCAGCTTGTTAGCGGGAGTGGAATACGAGCAGTACTTC
- TRBJ1-2 TRBV30 - CAWSVQGYRESYTF TGTGCCTGGAGTGTGCAAGGTTACAGGGAAAGCTACACCTTC
- TRBJ2-3 TRBV18 - CASSPPGGGLTDTQYF TGTGCCAGCTCACCACCCGGGGGCGGACTCACAGATACGCAGTATTTT
- TRBJ2-6 TRBV7-2 - CACRASSGANVLTF TGTGCCTGTCGGGCGTCCTCCGGGGCCAACGTCCTGACTTTC
- TRBJ2-1 TRBV5-1 few CASNPGEAEGEQFF TGCGCCAGCAACCCGGGGGAAGCAGAGGGTGAGCAGTTCTTC
- TRBJ1-2 TRBV4-1 - CASSQMTHGYTF TGCGCCAGCAGCCAAATGACGCATGGCTACACCTTC
TRBD1 TRBJ2-4 TRBV5-1 - CASRPSRDRGRGAKNIQYF TGCGCCAGCAGACCAAGTAGGGACAGGGGGCGAGGCGCCAAAAACATTCAGTACTTC
- TRBJ1-1 TRBV6-1 - CASFPRAQNTEAFF TGTGCCAGCTTTCCCAGGGCCCAGAACACTGAAGCTTTCTTT
- TRBJ2-3 TRBV27 - CASSSRQTSTDTQYF TGTGCCAGCAGTTCCCGACAGACTAGCACAGATACGCAGTATTTT
- TRBJ2-7 TRBV27 once CASTSDGSSYEQYF TGTGCCAGCACCTCGGACGGAAGCTCCTACGAGCAGTACTTC
- TRBJ2-3 TRBV5-1 - CASSLAETTDTQYF TGCGCCAGCAGCTTAGCGGAGACTACAGATACGCAGTATTTT
TRBD1 TRBJ2-7 TRBV28 - CASSLGTGASYEQYF TGTGCCAGCAGTCTAGGGACAGGGGCCTCCTACGAGCAGTACTTC
TRBD1 TRBJ1-3 TRBV18 - CASSPPDRAGNTIYF TGTGCCAGCTCACCACCCGACAGGGCTGGAAACACCATATATTTT
- TRBJ2-1 TRBV9 - CASSVVWGSYNEQFF TGTGCCAGCAGCGTAGTTTGGGGGTCCTACAATGAGCAGTTCTTC
- TRBJ2-1 TRBV5-4 - CASSTDYSSYNEQFF TGTGCCAGCAGTACCGACTATAGCTCCTACAATGAGCAGTTCTTC
- TRBJ1-4 TRBV5-1 - CASSYQGYNEKLFF TGCGCCAGCAGCTATCAGGGGTATAATGAAAAACTGTTTTTT
- TRBJ2-7 TRBV4-1 - CASSPDSSYEQYF TGCGCCAGCAGCCCGGACAGCTCCTACGAGCAGTACTTC
- TRBJ2-3 TRBV5-1 - CASSPGQLEDTQYF TGCGCCAGCAGCCCCGGACAGCTGGAGGATACGCAGTATTTT
- TRBJ1-5 TRBV28 - CASSSDYPQHF TGTGCCAGCAGCTCAGATTATCCCCAGCATTTT
TRBD1 TRBJ2-3 TRBV7-2 once CASSGQGLPDTQYF TGTGCCAGCAGTGGACAGGGTCTCCCAGATACGCAGTATTTT
TRBD2 TRBJ2-3 TRBV28 few CASSSTSGLTDTQYF TGTGCCAGCAGTAGTACTAGCGGCCTCACAGATACGCAGTATTTT
- TRBJ2-1 TRBV30 once CAWSRTTYNEQFF TGTGCCTGGAGCCGCACTACCTACAATGAGCAGTTCTTC
TRBD2 TRBJ2-3 TRBV2 - CASSSGGGNPDTQYF TGTGCCAGCAGCTCCGGCGGGGGGAACCCAGATACGCAGTATTTT
- TRBJ1-2 TRBV6-5 - CASSSTDGYGYTF TGTGCCAGCAGTTCTACGGACGGGTATGGCTACACCTTC
- TRBJ1-4 TRBV29-1 - CSALTKKLFF TGCAGCGCCCTGACCAAAAAACTGTTTTTT
TRBD1 TRBJ2-1 TRBV7-6 - CASSPRQGAYNEQFF TGTGCCAGCAGCCCTCGACAGGGGGCTTACAATGAGCAGTTCTTC
TRBD2 TRBJ2-1 TRBV11-2 - CASSLGGLAGGANEQFF TGTGCCAGCAGCTTGGGGGGACTAGCGGGAGGAGCCAATGAGCAGTTCTTC
- TRBJ2-7 TRBV27 - CASSSGFYEQYF TGTGCCAGCAGTTCAGGGTTCTACGAGCAGTACTTC
TRBD2 TRBJ2-1 TRBV29-1 - CSAKAGGVDEQFF TGCAGCGCCAAAGCGGGGGGCGTCGATGAGCAGTTCTTC
- TRBJ1-2 TRBV6-1 few CASSESLGAYGYTF TGTGCCAGCAGTGAATCGTTGGGGGCCTATGGCTACACCTTC
- TRBJ1-4 TRBV7-9 - CASSSFQGANEKLFF TGTGCCAGCAGCTCCTTCCAGGGAGCTAATGAAAAACTGTTTTTT
- TRBJ1-4 TRBV6-5 - CASRPHRENEKLFF TGTGCCAGCAGGCCCCACAGAGAAAATGAAAAACTGTTTTTT
TRBD1 TRBJ2-7 TRBV18 - CASSYPGGGHYEQYF TGTGCCAGCTCTTACCCAGGGGGCGGACACTACGAGCAGTACTTC
- TRBJ2-7 TRBV4-1 - CASSQDPPALYEQYF TGCGCCAGCAGCCAAGATCCACCAGCCCTCTACGAGCAGTACTTC
- TRBJ2-7 TRBV6-5 - CASSYSTGPPYEQYF TGTGCCAGCAGTTACTCAACAGGGCCCCCCTACGAGCAGTACTTC